The source of this T cell receptor beta chain is a study of shared clonotypes between healthy human individuals. Germline CDR1 SEHNR, CDR2 FQNEAQ (reference sequence). CDR3 length: 15 residues. Trimming left V 3 bases short and J 3 bases short, with 13 bases between. Some clones are missing from TCRdb's copy, which holds only in-frame ones; the method was immunoSEQ multiplex PCR. This sample carries 2 million to 2.5 million clones, under 95% of them seen once, and the ten largest clones take about 0.41%. This receptor was taken from a man younger than 35 in good health. Some clones in this sample may be carry-over from other donors' samples. The material sequenced was naive CD4+ T cells from PBMCs. Subset described: CD45RA+ positively selected. The V call is TRBV7-9, the J call TRBJ2-3; a weak D match, TRBD2 (6 bases). Here the CDR3 reads CASSFSAGRTDTQYF. The DNA of the CDR3 is TGTGCCAGCAGCTTCTCGGCAGGGAGGACAGATACGCAGTATTTT. The full variable domain, completed using reference TRBV7-9 and TRBJ2-3, is DTGVSQNPRHKITKRGQNVTFRCDPISEHNRLYWYRQTLGQGPEFLTYFQNEAQLEKSRLLSDRFSAERPKGSFSTLEIQRTEQGDSAMYLCASSFSAGRTDTQYFGPGTRLTVL.